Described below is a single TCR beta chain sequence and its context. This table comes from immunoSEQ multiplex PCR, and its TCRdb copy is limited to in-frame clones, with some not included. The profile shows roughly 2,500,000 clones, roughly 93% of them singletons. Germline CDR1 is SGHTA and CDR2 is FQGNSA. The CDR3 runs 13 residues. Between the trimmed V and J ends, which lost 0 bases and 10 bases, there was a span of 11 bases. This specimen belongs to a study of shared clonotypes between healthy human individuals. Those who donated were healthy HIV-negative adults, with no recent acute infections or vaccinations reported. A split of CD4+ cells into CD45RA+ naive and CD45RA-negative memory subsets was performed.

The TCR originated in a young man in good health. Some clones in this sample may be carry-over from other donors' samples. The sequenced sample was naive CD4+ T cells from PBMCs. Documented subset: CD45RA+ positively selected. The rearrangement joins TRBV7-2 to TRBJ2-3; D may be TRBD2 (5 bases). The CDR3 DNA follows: TGTGCCAGCAGCTTAGCTCCAAGCGGCGCGCAGTATTTT. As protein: CASSLAPSGAQYF. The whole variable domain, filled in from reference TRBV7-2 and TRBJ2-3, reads GAGVSQSPSNKVTEKGKDVELRCDPISGHTALYWYRQSLGQGLEFLIYFQGNSAPDKSGLPSDRFSAERTGGSVSTLTIQRTQQEDSAVYLCASSLAPSGAQYFGPGTRLTVL.